The clone carrying this TCR beta chain was seen just once. Regarding treatment: some 20 received Ad26.COV2.S at low or high dose, single or two shots; roughly five received placebo; per-sample allocation not given. Vaccine and placebo recipients were sampled on day 63 after the first injection. Vaccination employed an Ad26 vector expressing the Wuhan-strain SARS-CoV-2 spike. This sample was taken from a study of Ad26.COV2.S vaccination and SARS-CoV-2 variants. Sequenced by immunoSEQ multiplex PCR; TCRdb stores in-frame clones only, minus some. The repertoire holds 450,000 to 550,000 clones, about 91% seen once, with 2.5% in the top ten. The sequence came from a person between 18 and 65 years old who received the Ad26.COV2.S COVID-19 vaccine or a placebo. Source: peripheral blood, taken in a trial of Ad26.COV2.S vaccine versus placebo.

This CDR3 is CSVEEGVNYGYTF. The DNA for the CDR3 is TGCAGCGTTGAGGAAGGGGTTAACTATGGCTACACCTTC. The chain combines TRBV29-1 with TRBJ1-2; D is possibly TRBD1 (5 bases). The V and J ends lost 3 bases and 1 base respectively, with 9 bases between them. The CDR3 sequence is 13 residues long. Germline V lookup: CDR1 SQVTM, CDR2 ANQGSEA.